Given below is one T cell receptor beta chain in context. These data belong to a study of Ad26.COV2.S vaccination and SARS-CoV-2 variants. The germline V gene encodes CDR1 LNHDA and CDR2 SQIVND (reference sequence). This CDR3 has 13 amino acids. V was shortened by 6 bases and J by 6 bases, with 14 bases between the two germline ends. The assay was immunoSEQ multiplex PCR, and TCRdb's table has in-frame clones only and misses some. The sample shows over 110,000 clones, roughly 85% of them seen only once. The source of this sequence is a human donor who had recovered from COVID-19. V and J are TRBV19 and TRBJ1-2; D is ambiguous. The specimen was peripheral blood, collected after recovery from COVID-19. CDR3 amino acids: CASSHDQSNGYTF. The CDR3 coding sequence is TGTGCCAGTAGCCACGACCAGTCCAATGGCTACACCTTC.